These 8 T cell receptor beta chains share one sample of origin, sequenced in a study of T-cell reconstitution after alpha-beta-depleted transplantation in children. Molecular barcoding with unique molecular identifiers was used for the TCRbeta library. TCRdb passed the PCR reads through MiXCR, listing each CDR3 protein once. Of a few hundred thousand distinct CDR3 sequences listed, under 13% are singletons. Source: PBMCs from the stem cell graft donor, taken from the stem cell graft. These receptors originate from a human donor who donated a stem cell graft to a child with acute lymphoblastic leukemia.

CDR3 loop: CASSQDQSGSSYNEQFF. CDR3 in DNA: TGCGCCAGCAGCCAAGATCAGAGCGGAAGCTCCTACAATGAGCAGTTCTTC. This chain uses TRBV4-3 with TRBJ2-1; the D gene is possibly TRBD2 (5 bases). Germline CDR1 and CDR2: LGHNA and YSLEER. The CDR3 loop spans 17 amino acids. V was shortened by 0 bases and J by 0 bases, with 12 bases between the two germline ends.

This clonotype has just a few counts. V is TRBV7-2 and J is TRBJ2-3; 9 bases fit TRBD1. The CDR3 consists of 16 residues. Unmatched junction bases numbered 12, after V lost 4 bases and J lost 7 bases. Germline CDR1 is SGHTA and CDR2 is FQGNSA. The CDR3 region is CASSWDRVVRVNTQYF. CDR3 in DNA: TGTGCCAGCAGCTGGGACAGGGTGGTTCGGGTAAATACGCAGTATTTT. Based on the CDR3 plus reference TRBV7-2 and TRBJ2-3, the full variable domain is GAGVSQSPSNKVTEKGKDVELRCDPISGHTALYWYRQSLGQGLEFLIYFQGNSAPDKSGLPSDRFSAERTGGSVSTLTIQRTQQEDSAVYLCASSWDRVVRVNTQYFGPGTRLTVL.

In regard to this clonotype: A read error may explain this, as a much larger clone is one base away. V and J are TRBV12-3 or TRBV12-4 and TRBJ2-7; D is unclear. Trimming removed 3 bases at V and 3 bases at J, with 6 bases between. The CDR3 contains 12 residues. The CDR3 region is CASSFWSYEQYF. DNA for the CDR3: TGTGCCAGCAGTTTCTGGAGCTACGAGCAGTACTTC.

This clonotype was counted between two and nine times. The chain is built from TRBV27 and TRBJ2-7, with 11 bases matching TRBD2. CDR3 length: 12 residues. Germline CDR1 reads MNHEY; CDR2 reads SMNVEV (reference sequence). Trimming cost V 10 bases and J 7 bases; bases outside gene matches: 6. The CDR3 region is CATSGLAEEQYF. CDR3 coding DNA: TGTGCCACCTCGGGACTAGCGGAAGAGCAGTACTTC.

This clonotype has just a few counts. The chain links TRBV20-1 to TRBJ2-7; maybe TRBD1 (6 bases). V lost 4 bases to trimming and J lost 2 bases, with 9 bases between them. The CDR3 loop spans 12 amino acids. Germline assignment: CDR1 DFQATT and CDR2 SNEGSKA (reference sequence). CDR3 DNA sequence: TGCAGTGCTACACAGGGCACCTACGAGCAGTACTTC. This translates into CSATQGTYEQYF.

V is TRBV6-2 or TRBV6-3 and J is TRBJ2-4; D gene uncertain. Trimming shortened V by 2 bases and J by 6 bases, and 11 bases separated the two germline ends. Germline V lookup: CDR1 MNHEY, CDR2 SVGEGT. The CDR3 loop spans 14 amino acids. CDR3 sequence: CASSYARVGNIQYF. The DNA of the CDR3 is TGTGCCAGCAGTTACGCGCGAGTCGGAAACATTCAGTACTTC.

The gene calls are TRBV5-1 and TRBJ2-3; 9 bases align to TRBD2. V lost 0 bases to trimming and J lost 0 bases; unmatched junction nucleotides: 11. The CDR3 spans 19 residues. The germline CDR1 and CDR2 sequences are SGHRS and YFSETQ. CDR3 DNA: TGCGCCAGCAGCTTGGGGCTAGCGGGACTTCGACGGAGCACAGATACGCAGTATTTT. This sequence encodes CASSLGLAGLRRSTDTQYF.

This chain links TRBV6-2 or TRBV6-3 with TRBJ2-5; 8 bases are shared with TRBD2. This CDR3 contains 17 residues. Germline CDR1 is MNHEY and CDR2 is SVGEGT. Unmatched junction bases numbered 14, after V lost 6 bases and J lost 2 bases. The CDR3 sequence is CASRTHTPGGRQETQYF. The CDR3 DNA sequence: TGTGCCAGCAGAACTCATACGCCGGGCGGGAGGCAAGAGACCCAGTACTTC.